Here is one T cell receptor beta chain with its context. This entry is derived from a study of regulatory T cells in long-lasting Graves disease. Noted time point: newly diagnosed GD, antithyroid drugs for less than 3 months. PBMCs were the source of the RNA used for TCR sequencing. An approximately 10-milliliter sample of peripheral blood was drawn into EDTA tubes. CDR3 regions were amplified by Arm-PCR using iRepertoire HTBI primers to build TCR beta libraries. As processed by the authors: Sample data revealed under 75 TRBV and over twelve TRBJ segments. TCRdb processed the multiplex PCR reads anew with MiXCR; each CDR3 protein has one entry. In this record, the V and J calls reflect TCRdb's handling and not the investigators' own analysis. The data contain under 300,000 distinct CDR3 sequences, around 20% of them seen just once; the ten biggest clones take up 14%. The source material was peripheral blood mononuclear cells (PBMCs), sampled at new diagnosis, from a patient treated with antithyroid drugs. This receptor was obtained from a female donor with Graves disease.

CDR3 bases: TGTGCCAGCAGCGGGGGGGGGGGTGCGATTGATGAGCAGTTCTTC. Its translation is CASSGGGGAIDEQFF. V gene TRBV9 combines with J gene TRBJ2-1; 7 bases map to TRBD2. The germline CDR1 and CDR2 sequences are SGDLS and YYNGEE. This CDR3 contains 15 residues. V lost 3 bases, J lost 8 bases, and 11 bases stayed unmatched.